This TCR beta chain was captured by sequencing in a study of blood T cell repertoires in COVID-19. The overall study: The United States, Italy and Spain were the sources of the acute and convalescent COVID-19 samples. T cells, B-cell-depleted T cells, or PBMCs supplied cDNA or gDNA.

The germline V gene encodes CDR1 GTSNPN and CDR2 SVGIG (reference sequence). The ends lost 3 bases at V and 0 bases at J; junction bases unmatched: 10. The CDR3 extends over 18 amino acids. In the original processing: Researchers report that nucleated cell counts were estimated from reference gene primer amplification. Profiling relied on immunoSEQ multiplex PCR, and the TCRdb table lists in-frame clones only, not all of them. V and J calls plus clone size are reproduced from that table; the DNA served to infer D and trimming. Found here are about 210,000 clones, about 90% of them singletons; the top ten hold more than 0.95%. This clone was recorded once.

This clonotype was sampled from a man aged 25-45 years with acute or convalescent COVID-19. The chain is built from TRBV30 and TRBJ2-1, with 11 bases aligning to TRBD2. Sequencing input: peripheral blood. The CDR3 loop is CAWRSLGLAGVSYNEQFF. The DNA of the CDR3 is TGTGCCTGGAGAAGCCTTGGACTAGCGGGTGTCTCCTACAATGAGCAGTTCTTC.